This entry features one T cell receptor (beta chain) sequence. Germline and junction disagree at one end, which may indicate a read error. Clones were sequenced by immunoSEQ multiplex PCR, and TCRdb holds only the in-frame ones, with some missing. The repertoire holds roughly 160,000 clones, about 83% seen once, with around 19% in the top ten. This sample stems from a study of blood T cell repertoires in COVID-19. CDR1 is SSHAT, CDR2 FNYEAQ, per germline (reference sequence). The CDR3 length is 15 residues. This receptor was obtained from a woman between 70 and 85 years old who had recovered from COVID-19. Sequenced sample: peripheral blood. The rearrangement links TRBV7-7 to TRBJ2-2; TRBD2 agrees at 13 bases. CDR3 nucleotides: TGTGCTAGCAGCCCACGGGGACTAGCGGGGGGGGAGCTGTTTTTT. Its protein is CASSPRGLAGGELFF.